A single T cell receptor beta chain is shown here with its context. The CDR3 extends over 14 amino acids. Germline CDR1 LNHDA, CDR2 SQIVND (reference sequence). J lost 4 bases, V lost 1 base, and 3 bases had no gene match. The data were taken from a study of early stage breast cancer tumors. As for the study in general: Around 10-fold was the mean read coverage per sample.

Repertoires were generated with immunoSEQ multiplex PCR, while TCRdb's copy carries only in-frame clones and drops some. The sample consists of tens of thousands of clones, about 83% of them appearing once. V gene TRBV19 combines with J gene TRBJ2-5, with TRBD1 matching 7 bases. Sequencing was carried out using blood. The sequence was obtained from a person between 50 and 60 years old with breast cancer. CDR3 nucleotide sequence: TGTGCCAGTAGTATAGGACAGGGCGGAGAGACCCAGTACTTC. Its translation: CASSIGQGGETQYF.